These T cell receptor beta chains were read from a single sample in a study of blood T cell repertoires in COVID-19. The repertoire was sequenced with immunoSEQ multiplex PCR; TCRdb's copy has only in-frame clones and lacks some. The sample includes 270,000 or so clones, 81% of them seen just once. The sequenced material came from peripheral blood. The receptor source for this set is a woman aged 60-75 years with active or convalescent COVID-19. The CDR3 runs from the conserved cysteine through the conserved F or W. D genes are given only for firm matches. Part of the rows lack a size; the others show once, few, many or a class for expanded clones.

>TRBV5-1|NA|TRBD2|TRBJ2-3
CASSPGTSKGTDTQYF
TGCGCCAGCAGCCCCGGGACTAGTAAGGGGACAGATACGCAGTATTTT
>TRBV11-2|NA|TRBD2|TRBJ2-7
CASSLDSALAGSSYEQYF
TGTGCCAGCAGCTTAGATAGCGCTCTAGCGGGGAGCTCCTACGAGCAGTACTTC
>TRBV6-4|NA|TRBD1|TRBJ1-2
CASSDGQGAPNYGYTF
TGTGCCAGCAGTGACGGACAGGGGGCCCCGAACTATGGCTACACCTTC
>TRBV10-2|NA|NA|TRBJ1-1
CASQLQGLLTEAFF
TGCGCCAGCCAACTACAGGGTCTGCTGACTGAAGCTTTCTTT
>TRBV25-1|NA|TRBD2|TRBJ2-1
CASSEYSGGLLGRNEQFF
TGTGCCAGCAGTGAATATAGCGGGGGGCTCCTAGGTCGGAATGAGCAGTTCTTC
>TRBV6-2/TRBV6-3|NA|TRBD2|TRBJ2-2
CASSYVPSGGLTGELFF
TGTGCCAGCAGTTACGTTCCCTCGGGGGGTTTGACCGGGGAGCTGTTTTTT
>TRBV27|NA|TRBD1|TRBJ2-7
CASSPGTGSHKQQYF
TGTGCCAGCAGTCCGGGGACAGGGTCCCACAAACAGCAGTACTTC
>TRBV19|NA|NA|TRBJ1-6
CASRGTNYSPLHF
TGTGCCAGCCGGGGGACTAACTATTCACCCCTCCACTTT
>TRBV11-2|NA|NA|TRBJ2-3
CASSLASRGTDTQYF
TGTGCCAGCAGCTTAGCGTCCCGGGGCACAGATACGCAGTATTTT
>TRBV3-1/TRBV3-2|NA|TRBD2|TRBJ2-3
CASSQGRLAGGVDTQYF
TGTGCCAGCAGCCAAGGGCGGTTAGCGGGGGGTGTAGATACGCAGTATTTT
>TRBV7-2|NA|NA|TRBJ1-2
CASSPAGGGYGYTF
TGTGCCAGCAGCCCGGCCGGGGGGGGATATGGCTACACCTTC
>TRBV4-1|few|NA|TRBJ1-3
CASSQETGFSGNTIYF
TGCGCCAGCAGCCAAGAAACAGGATTCTCTGGAAACACCATATATTTT
>TRBV7-8|NA|TRBD2|TRBJ2-7
CASSLRGRGGLEQYF
TGTGCCAGCAGCTTACGAGGTCGGGGGGGCCTCGAGCAGTACTTC
>TRBV7-3|NA|NA|TRBJ1-5
CASSQTAYQPQHF
TGTGCCAGCAGTCAGACAGCCTATCAGCCCCAGCATTTT
>TRBV29-1|NA|TRBD1|TRBJ2-3
CSVGQGYGDTQYF
TGCAGCGTGGGACAGGGGTATGGGGATACGCAGTATTTT
>TRBV6-2/TRBV6-3|NA|NA|TRBJ1-1
CASSYMREGAAFF
TGTGCCAGCAGTTATATGCGGGAGGGTGCAGCTTTCTTT
>TRBV5-1|NA|TRBD2|TRBJ2-1
CASSLAASGGYNEQFF
TGCGCCAGCAGCTTGGCGGCTAGCGGGGGGTACAATGAGCAGTTCTTC
>TRBV19|NA|TRBD1|TRBJ2-7
CASSIGPGTGLFVYF
TGTGCCAGTAGTATAGGCCCAGGGACAGGGCTCTTTGTGTACTTC
>TRBV2|NA|TRBD1|TRBJ2-7
CASKGDSYSYEQYF
TGTGCCAGCAAAGGGGACAGTTATTCCTACGAGCAGTACTTC
>TRBV23-1|NA|TRBD1|TRBJ1-3
CASSQSRVDRGPANTIYF
TGCGCCAGCAGTCAATCTCGGGTGGACAGGGGGCCAGCAAACACCATATATTTT
>TRBV7-9|NA|TRBD1|TRBJ2-1
CASSARTGTGEQFF
TGTGCCAGCAGCGCCCGGACAGGGACGGGTGAGCAGTTCTTC
>TRBV11-2|few|NA|TRBJ2-7
CASSLFGVFSYEQYF
TGTGCCAGCAGCTTATTCGGAGTGTTCTCCTACGAGCAGTACTTC
>TRBV6-5|NA|NA|TRBJ2-5
CASSYSKGLPKETQYF
TGTGCCAGCAGTTACTCAAAGGGGCTACCGAAAGAGACCCAGTACTTC
>TRBV6-5|NA|NA|TRBJ1-2
CASSRIGQFCTF
TGTGCCAGCAGTAGGATCGGACAGTTCTGCACCTTC
>TRBV27|NA|NA|TRBJ1-5
CASRARAGREPQHF
TGTGCCAGCAGAGCCCGGGCAGGGAGGGAGCCCCAGCATTTT
>TRBV5-5|NA|TRBD1|TRBJ2-3
CASSTWDSLLDTQYF
TGTGCCAGCAGCACATGGGACAGCTTACTAGATACGCAGTATTTT
>TRBV29-1|NA|TRBD1|TRBJ2-5
CSVRTGEGVTQYF
TGCAGCGTTCGGACAGGGGAAGGGGTAACCCAGTACTTC